These T cell receptor beta chains were read from a single sample in a study of T cell changes during pregnancy in multiple sclerosis. Profiled with immunoSEQ multiplex PCR; TCRdb holds only in-frame clones, not every one. The data hold approximately 59,000 clones, with 91% observed a single time. The sequenced sample was peripheral blood, obtained in the third trimester of pregnancy. All receptors come from a female donor in good health, enrolled as a control in a pregnancy study. Each CDR3 is given with its conserved first and last residue. A D gene is named only where the DNA matches it firmly. Some rows mark clone size as missing; the rest say once, few, many or name a class of expanded clone.

V: TRBV7-9; J: TRBJ2-3; D: .; size: .; DNA: TGTGCCAGCAGCTTACTAGATACGCAGTATTTT; CDR3: CASSLLDTQYF
V: TRBV30; J: TRBJ1-3; D: .; size: .; DNA: TGTGCCTGGAGTGTAAGGGGCCCCTCTGGAAACACCATATATTTT; CDR3: CAWSVRGPSGNTIYF
V: TRBV7-2; J: TRBJ1-4; D: .; size: .; DNA: TGTGCCAGCAGCTTAGTAAGAGTTGGGAGTAATGAAAAACTGTTTTTT; CDR3: CASSLVRVGSNEKLFF
V: TRBV30; J: TRBJ1-2; D: .; size: .; DNA: TGTGCTGGGGGGGACGCCGATAGACTTAACTATGGCTACACCTTC; CDR3: CAGGDADRLNYGYTF
V: TRBV19; J: TRBJ1-2; D: .; size: .; DNA: TGTGCCAGTAGTATAGGCGGGGGGTCCTATGGCTACACCTTC; CDR3: CASSIGGGSYGYTF
V: TRBV13; J: TRBJ2-7; D: TRBD2; size: .; DNA: TGTGCCAGCAGCCCGACTAGCGGGGGAAGCTCCTACGAGCAGTACTTC; CDR3: CASSPTSGGSSYEQYF
V: TRBV13; J: TRBJ1-1; D: TRBD1; size: .; DNA: TGTGCCAGCAGCCGGACAGGGAGGAACACTGAAGCTTTCTTT; CDR3: CASSRTGRNTEAFF
V: TRBV5-1; J: TRBJ2-5; D: .; size: .; DNA: TGCGCCAGCAGCTTAGGCCTACAGGGAAAGGGAGAGACCCAGTACTTC; CDR3: CASSLGLQGKGETQYF
V: TRBV7-3; J: TRBJ2-1; D: .; size: .; DNA: TGTGCCAGCAGCTCCAACGGGGTGGGGAGGAATGAGCAGTTCTTC; CDR3: CASSSNGVGRNEQFF
V: TRBV4-3; J: TRBJ2-1; D: TRBD2; size: .; DNA: TGCGCCAGCAGTAGCGGGGCCCTCTCCTACAATGAGCAGTTCTTC; CDR3: CASSSGALSYNEQFF
V: TRBV15; J: TRBJ1-6; D: .; size: few; DNA: TGTGCCACCAGCAGAGATAACAGAAGCGGGCGGTCACCCCTCCACTTT; CDR3: CATSRDNRSGRSPLHF
V: TRBV28; J: TRBJ1-5; D: .; size: .; DNA: TGTGCCAGCAGTCCAGGGGGCAATCAGCCCCAGCATTTT; CDR3: CASSPGGNQPQHF
V: TRBV28; J: TRBJ2-5; D: TRBD2; size: .; DNA: TGTGCCAGCAGTAGGACTAGCATACAATCGGCCCAGTACTTC; CDR3: CASSRTSIQSAQYF
V: TRBV6-5; J: TRBJ2-7; D: TRBD2; size: .; DNA: TGTGCCAGCCGATGGACTAGGAGCTCCTACGAGCAGTACTTC; CDR3: CASRWTRSSYEQYF
V: TRBV6-1; J: TRBJ2-7; D: TRBD2; size: .; DNA: TGTGCCAGCAACCCTATACGGGGGGGGAACTACGAGCAGTACTTC; CDR3: CASNPIRGGNYEQYF
V: TRBV4-3; J: TRBJ2-2; D: .; size: .; DNA: TGCGCCAGCAGCCCGGACTGGGCGAACACCGGGGAGCTGTTTTTT; CDR3: CASSPDWANTGELFF
V: TRBV13; J: TRBJ2-1; D: .; size: .; DNA: TGTGCCAGCAGCCCCCCTTTTGCGCTGTCCTACAATGAGCAGTTCTTC; CDR3: CASSPPFALSYNEQFF
V: TRBV9; J: TRBJ2-5; D: .; size: .; DNA: TGTGCCAGCAGCGGGGGGGATCCCGTCCTGGAGACCCAGTACTTC; CDR3: CASSGGDPVLETQYF
V: TRBV2; J: TRBJ2-5; D: TRBD1; size: .; DNA: TGTGCCAGCAGTGTGGACAGGGGTCGCGAGACCCAGTACTTC; CDR3: CASSVDRGRETQYF
V: TRBV5-1; J: TRBJ1-5; D: .; size: .; DNA: TGCGCCAGCAGGGAAAGTTTTACAGGGAATCAGCCCCAGCATTTT; CDR3: CASRESFTGNQPQHF
V: TRBV7-9; J: TRBJ1-2; D: TRBD1; size: .; DNA: TGTGCCAGCAGCCAACAGGGGCTCTATGGCTACACCTTC; CDR3: CASSQQGLYGYTF
V: TRBV9; J: TRBJ2-3; D: .; size: .; DNA: TGTGCCAGCAGCCCCCGCTGGGGGCAAGATACGCAGTATTTT; CDR3: CASSPRWGQDTQYF
V: TRBV13; J: TRBJ2-3; D: .; size: once; DNA: TGTGCCAGCAGCTTTTTAGGCGGGGGCAACACAGATACGCAGTATTTT; CDR3: CASSFLGGGNTDTQYF
V: TRBV14; J: TRBJ1-1; D: .; size: few; DNA: TGTGCCAGCAGCCAACGCGGGGGACCCCTGCAAGCTTTCTTT; CDR3: CASSQRGGPLQAFF
V: TRBV2; J: TRBJ2-7; D: TRBD1; size: .; DNA: TGTGCCAGCAGTGGACAGGGGTTGGGCTCCTACGAGCAGTACTTC; CDR3: CASSGQGLGSYEQYF
V: TRBV19; J: TRBJ2-7; D: .; size: .; DNA: TGTGCCAGTAGTATAGAGGGAGATTCCTACGAGCAGTACTTC; CDR3: CASSIEGDSYEQYF
V: TRBV7-2; J: TRBJ2-1; D: TRBD2; size: .; DNA: TGTGCCAGCAGCTTAGAACTAGCGGGGGGGCCTGAGCAGTTCTTC; CDR3: CASSLELAGGPEQFF
V: TRBV5-4; J: TRBJ2-3; D: TRBD1; size: .; DNA: TGTGCCAGCAGCCCCCGACAGGGGTTGTCCACAGATACGCAGTATTTT; CDR3: CASSPRQGLSTDTQYF
V: TRBV5-6; J: TRBJ2-1; D: TRBD2; size: .; DNA: TGTGCCAGCAGCCTGCAACTAGCGGGAGGGTTCGGTGAGCAGTTCTTC; CDR3: CASSLQLAGGFGEQFF
V: TRBV19; J: TRBJ1-2; D: .; size: .; DNA: TGTGCCAGTAGTATGTTCGGTCCTAACTATGGCTACACCTTC; CDR3: CASSMFGPNYGYTF
V: TRBV7-2; J: TRBJ1-1; D: TRBD1; size: .; DNA: TGTGCCAGCAGCTTAGCAACCGGGACAGTGAACACTGAAGCTTTCTTT; CDR3: CASSLATGTVNTEAFF